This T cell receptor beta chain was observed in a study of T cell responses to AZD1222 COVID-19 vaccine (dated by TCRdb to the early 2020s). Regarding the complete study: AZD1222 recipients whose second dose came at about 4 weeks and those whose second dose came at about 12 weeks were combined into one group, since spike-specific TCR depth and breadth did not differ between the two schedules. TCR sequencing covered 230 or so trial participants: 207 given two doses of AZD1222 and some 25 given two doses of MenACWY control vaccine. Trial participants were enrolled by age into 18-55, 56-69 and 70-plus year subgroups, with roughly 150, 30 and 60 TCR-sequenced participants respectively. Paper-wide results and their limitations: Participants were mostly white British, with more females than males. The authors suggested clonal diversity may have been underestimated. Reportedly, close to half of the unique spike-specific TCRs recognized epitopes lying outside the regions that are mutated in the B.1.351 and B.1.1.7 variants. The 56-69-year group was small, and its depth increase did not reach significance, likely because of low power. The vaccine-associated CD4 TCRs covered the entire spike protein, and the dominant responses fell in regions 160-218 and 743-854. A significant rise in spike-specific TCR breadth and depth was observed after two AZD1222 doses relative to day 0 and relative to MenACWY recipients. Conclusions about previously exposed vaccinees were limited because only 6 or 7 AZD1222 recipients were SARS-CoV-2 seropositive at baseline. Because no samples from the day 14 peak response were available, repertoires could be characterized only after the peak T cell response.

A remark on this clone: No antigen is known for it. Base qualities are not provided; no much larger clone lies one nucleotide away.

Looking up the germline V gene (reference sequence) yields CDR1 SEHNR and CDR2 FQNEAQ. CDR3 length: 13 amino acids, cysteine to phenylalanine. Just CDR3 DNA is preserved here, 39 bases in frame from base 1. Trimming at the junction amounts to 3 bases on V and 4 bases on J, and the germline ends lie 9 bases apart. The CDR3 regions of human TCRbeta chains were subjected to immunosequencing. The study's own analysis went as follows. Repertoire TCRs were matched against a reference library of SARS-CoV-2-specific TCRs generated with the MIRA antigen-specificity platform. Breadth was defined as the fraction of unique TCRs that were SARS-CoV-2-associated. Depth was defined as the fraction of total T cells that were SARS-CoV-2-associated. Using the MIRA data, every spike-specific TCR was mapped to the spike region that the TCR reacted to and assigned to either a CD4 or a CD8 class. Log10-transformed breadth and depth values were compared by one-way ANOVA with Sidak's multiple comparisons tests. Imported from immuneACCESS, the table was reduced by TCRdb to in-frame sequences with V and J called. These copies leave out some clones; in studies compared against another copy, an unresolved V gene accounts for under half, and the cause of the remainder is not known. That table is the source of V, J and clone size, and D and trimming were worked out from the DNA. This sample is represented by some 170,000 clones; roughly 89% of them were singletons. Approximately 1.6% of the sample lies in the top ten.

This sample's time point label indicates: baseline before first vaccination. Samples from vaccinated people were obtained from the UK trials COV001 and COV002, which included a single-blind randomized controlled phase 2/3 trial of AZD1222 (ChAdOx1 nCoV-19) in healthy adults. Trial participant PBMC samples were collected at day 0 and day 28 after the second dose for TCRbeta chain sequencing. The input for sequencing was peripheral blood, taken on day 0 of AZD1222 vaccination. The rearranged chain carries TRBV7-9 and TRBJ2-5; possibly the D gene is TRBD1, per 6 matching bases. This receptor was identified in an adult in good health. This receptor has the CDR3 CASSFPGAETQYF. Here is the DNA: TGTGCCAGCAGCTTCCCAGGGGCAGAGACCCAGTACTTC.